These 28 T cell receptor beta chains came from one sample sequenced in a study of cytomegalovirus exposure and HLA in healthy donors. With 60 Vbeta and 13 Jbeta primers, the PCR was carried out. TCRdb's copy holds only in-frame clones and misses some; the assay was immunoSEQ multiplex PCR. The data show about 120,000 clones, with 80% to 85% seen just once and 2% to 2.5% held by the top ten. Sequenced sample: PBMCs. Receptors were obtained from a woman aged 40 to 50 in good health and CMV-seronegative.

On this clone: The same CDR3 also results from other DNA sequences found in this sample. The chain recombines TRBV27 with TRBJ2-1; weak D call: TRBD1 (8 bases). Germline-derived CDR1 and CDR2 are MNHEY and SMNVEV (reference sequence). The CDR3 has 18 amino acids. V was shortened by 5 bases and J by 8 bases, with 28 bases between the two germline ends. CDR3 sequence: CASSIRQGLAENGDEQFF. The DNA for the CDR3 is TGTGCCAGCAGTATCAGACAGGGGCTAGCGGAAAACGGCGATGAGCAGTTCTTC.

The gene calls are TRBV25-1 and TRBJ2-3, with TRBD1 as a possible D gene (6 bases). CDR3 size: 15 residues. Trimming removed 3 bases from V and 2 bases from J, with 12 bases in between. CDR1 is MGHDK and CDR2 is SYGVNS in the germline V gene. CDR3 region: CASSDPGANTDTQYF. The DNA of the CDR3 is TGTGCCAGCAGTGACCCAGGGGCCAACACAGATACGCAGTATTTT. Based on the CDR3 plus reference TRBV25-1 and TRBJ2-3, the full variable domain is EADIYQTPRYLVIGTGKKITLECSQTMGHDKMYWYQQDPGMELHLIHYSYGVNSTEKGDLSSESTVSRIRTEHFPLTLESARPSHTSQYLCASSDPGANTDTQYFGPGTRLTVL.

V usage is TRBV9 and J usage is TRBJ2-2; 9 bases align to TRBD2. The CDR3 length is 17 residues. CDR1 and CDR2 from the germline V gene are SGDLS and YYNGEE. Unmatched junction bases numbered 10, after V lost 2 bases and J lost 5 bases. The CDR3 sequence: CASSVSGGLGETGELFF. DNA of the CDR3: TGTGCCAGCAGCGTTAGCGGGGGCTTAGGGGAGACCGGGGAGCTGTTTTTT. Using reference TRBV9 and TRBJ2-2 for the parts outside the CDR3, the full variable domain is DSGVTQTPKHLITATGQRVTLRCSPRSGDLSVYWYQQSLDQGLQFLIQYYNGEERAKGNILERFSAQQFPDLHSELNLSSLELGDSALYFCASSVSGGLGETGELFFGEGSRLTVL.

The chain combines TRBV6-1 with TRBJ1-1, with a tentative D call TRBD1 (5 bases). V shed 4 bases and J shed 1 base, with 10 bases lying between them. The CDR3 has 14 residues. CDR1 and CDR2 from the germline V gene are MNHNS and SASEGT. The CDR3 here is CASSVYTGNTEAFF. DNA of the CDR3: TGTGCCAGCAGTGTATACACAGGGAACACTGAAGCTTTCTTT.

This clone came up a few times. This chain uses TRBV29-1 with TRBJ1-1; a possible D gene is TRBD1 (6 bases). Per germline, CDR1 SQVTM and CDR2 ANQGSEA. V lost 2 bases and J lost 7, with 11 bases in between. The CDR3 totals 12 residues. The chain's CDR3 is CSVEQGYGEAFF. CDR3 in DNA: TGCAGCGTTGAACAGGGGTACGGTGAAGCTTTCTTT.

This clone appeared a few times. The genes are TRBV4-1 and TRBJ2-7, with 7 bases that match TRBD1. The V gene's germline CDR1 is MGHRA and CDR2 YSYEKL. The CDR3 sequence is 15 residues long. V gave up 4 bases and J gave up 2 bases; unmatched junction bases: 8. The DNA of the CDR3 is TGCGCCAGCAGCCTAGGAGAAGGGACAGCCTACGAGCAGTACTTC. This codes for CASSLGEGTAYEQYF.

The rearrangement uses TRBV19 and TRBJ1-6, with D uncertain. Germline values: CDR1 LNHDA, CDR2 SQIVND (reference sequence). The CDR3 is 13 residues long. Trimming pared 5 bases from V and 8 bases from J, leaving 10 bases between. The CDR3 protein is CASSWIGDSPLHF. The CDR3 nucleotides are TGTGCCAGTAGTTGGATAGGAGATTCACCCCTCCACTTT.

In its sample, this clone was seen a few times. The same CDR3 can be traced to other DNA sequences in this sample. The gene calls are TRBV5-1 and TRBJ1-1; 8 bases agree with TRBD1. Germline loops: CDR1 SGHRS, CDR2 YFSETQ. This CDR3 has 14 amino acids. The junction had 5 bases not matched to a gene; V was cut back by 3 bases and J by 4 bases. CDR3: CASSSTTGGTEAFF. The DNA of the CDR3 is TGCGCCAGCAGCTCGACCACAGGGGGCACTGAAGCTTTCTTT. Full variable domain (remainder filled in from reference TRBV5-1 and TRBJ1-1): KAGVTQTPRYLIKTRGQQVTLSCSPISGHRSVSWYQQTPGQGLQFLFEYFSETQRNKGNFPGRFSGRQFSNSRSEMNVSTLELGDSALYLCASSSTTGGTEAFFGQGTRLTVV.

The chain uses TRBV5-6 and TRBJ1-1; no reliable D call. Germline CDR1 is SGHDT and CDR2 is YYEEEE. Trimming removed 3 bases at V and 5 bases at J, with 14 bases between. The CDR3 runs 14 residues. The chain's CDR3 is CASSSGARWTEAFF. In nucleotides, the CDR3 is TGTGCCAGCAGCTCGGGAGCCCGCTGGACTGAAGCTTTCTTT.

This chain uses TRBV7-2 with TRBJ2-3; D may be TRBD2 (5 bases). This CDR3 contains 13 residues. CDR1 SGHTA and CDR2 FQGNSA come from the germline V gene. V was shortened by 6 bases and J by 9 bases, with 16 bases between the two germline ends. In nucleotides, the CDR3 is TGTGCCAGCAGGTCCCCACCAAGAGGGACGCAGTATTTT. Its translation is CASRSPPRGTQYF. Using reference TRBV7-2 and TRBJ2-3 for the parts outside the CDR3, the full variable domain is GAGVSQSPSNKVTEKGKDVELRCDPISGHTALYWYRQSLGQGLEFLIYFQGNSAPDKSGLPSDRFSAERTGGSVSTLTIQRTQQEDSAVYLCASRSPPRGTQYFGPGTRLTVL.

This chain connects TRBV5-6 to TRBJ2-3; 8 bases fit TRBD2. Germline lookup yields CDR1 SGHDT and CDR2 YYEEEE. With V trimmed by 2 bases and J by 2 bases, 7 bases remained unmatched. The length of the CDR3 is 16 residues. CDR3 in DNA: TGTGCCAGCAGCTTTGCAACGGGGGGGTACACAGATACGCAGTATTTT. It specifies CASSFATGGYTDTQYF. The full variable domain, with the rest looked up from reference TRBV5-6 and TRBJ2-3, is DAGVTQSPTHLIKTRGQQVTLRCSPKSGHDTVSWYQQALGQGPQFIFQYYEEEERQRGNFPDRFSGHQFPNYSSELNVNALLLGDSALYLCASSFATGGYTDTQYFGPGTRLTVL.

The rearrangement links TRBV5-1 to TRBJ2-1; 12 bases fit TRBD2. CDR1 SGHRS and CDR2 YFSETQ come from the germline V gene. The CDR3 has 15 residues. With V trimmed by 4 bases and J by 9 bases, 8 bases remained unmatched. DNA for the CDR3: TGCGCCAGCAGCGATGGTGCTAGCGGGAGGGGTGAGCAGTTCTTC. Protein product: CASSDGASGRGEQFF. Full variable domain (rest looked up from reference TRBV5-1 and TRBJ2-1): KAGVTQTPRYLIKTRGQQVTLSCSPISGHRSVSWYQQTPGQGLQFLFEYFSETQRNKGNFPGRFSGRQFSNSRSEMNVSTLELGDSALYLCASSDGASGRGEQFFGPGTRLTVL.

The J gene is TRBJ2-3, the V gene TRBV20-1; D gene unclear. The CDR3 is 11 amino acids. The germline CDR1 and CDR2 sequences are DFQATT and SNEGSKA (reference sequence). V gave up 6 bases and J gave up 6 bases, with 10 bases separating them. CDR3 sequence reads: CSAPYLDTQYF. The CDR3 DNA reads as TGCAGTGCCCCCTACCTTGATACGCAGTATTTT.

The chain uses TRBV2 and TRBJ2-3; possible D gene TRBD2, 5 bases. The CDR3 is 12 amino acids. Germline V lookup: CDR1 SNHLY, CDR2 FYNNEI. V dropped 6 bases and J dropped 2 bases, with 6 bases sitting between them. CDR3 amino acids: CASRADTDTQYF. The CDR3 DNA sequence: TGTGCCAGCAGAGCGGACACAGATACGCAGTATTTT.

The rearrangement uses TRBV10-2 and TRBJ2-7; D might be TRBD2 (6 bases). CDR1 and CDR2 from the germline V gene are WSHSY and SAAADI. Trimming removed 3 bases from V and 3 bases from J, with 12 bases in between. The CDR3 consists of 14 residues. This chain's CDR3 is CASSEGGFLYEQYF. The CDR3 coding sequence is TGCGCCAGCAGTGAAGGAGGGTTTCTCTACGAGCAGTACTTC.

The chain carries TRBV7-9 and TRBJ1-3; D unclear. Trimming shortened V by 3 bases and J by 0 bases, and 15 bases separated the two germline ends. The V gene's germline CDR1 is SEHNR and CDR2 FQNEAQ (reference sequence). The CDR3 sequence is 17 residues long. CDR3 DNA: TGTGCCAGCAGCTTCCCAGAAGATATTTTCTCTGGAAACACCATATATTTT. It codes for CASSFPEDIFSGNTIYF.

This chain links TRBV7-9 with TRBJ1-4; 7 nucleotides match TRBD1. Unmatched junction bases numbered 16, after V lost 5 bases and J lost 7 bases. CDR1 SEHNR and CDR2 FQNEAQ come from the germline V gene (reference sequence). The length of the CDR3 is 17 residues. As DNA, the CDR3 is TGTGCCAGCAGCCCTCGACAGGGTACGGGCCCTAGTGAAAAACTGTTTTTT. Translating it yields CASSPRQGTGPSEKLFF.

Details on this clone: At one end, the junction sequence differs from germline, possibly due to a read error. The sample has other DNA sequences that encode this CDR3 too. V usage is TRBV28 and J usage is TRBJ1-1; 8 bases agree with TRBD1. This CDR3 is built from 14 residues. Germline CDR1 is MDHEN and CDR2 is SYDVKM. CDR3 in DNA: TGTGCTAGCAGTTTAGCCAGGGGGCTGTCTGAAGCTTTCTTT. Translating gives CASSLARGLSEAFF.

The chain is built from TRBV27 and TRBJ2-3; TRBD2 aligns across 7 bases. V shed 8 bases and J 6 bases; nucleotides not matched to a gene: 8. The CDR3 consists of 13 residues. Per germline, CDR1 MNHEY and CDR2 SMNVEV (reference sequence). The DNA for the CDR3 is TGTGCCAGCCCCCGGGGGAGGGTGGATACGCAGTATTTT. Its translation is CASPRGRVDTQYF.

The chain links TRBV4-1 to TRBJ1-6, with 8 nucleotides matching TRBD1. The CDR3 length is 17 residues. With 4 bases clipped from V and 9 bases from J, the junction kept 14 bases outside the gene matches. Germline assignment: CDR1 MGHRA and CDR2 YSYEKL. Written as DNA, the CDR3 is TGCGCCAGCAGCCGAGAGGACAGGGTTAACCTTGGTTCACCCCTCCACTTT. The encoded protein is CASSREDRVNLGSPLHF.

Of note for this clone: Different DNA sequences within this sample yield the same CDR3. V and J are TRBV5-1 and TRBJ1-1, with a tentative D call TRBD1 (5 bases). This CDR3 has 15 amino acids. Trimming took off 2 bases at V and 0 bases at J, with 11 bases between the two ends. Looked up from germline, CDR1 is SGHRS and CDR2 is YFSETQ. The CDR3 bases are TGCGCCAGCAGCTTCCAGGGCTCGGTGAACACTGAAGCTTTCTTT. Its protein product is CASSFQGSVNTEAFF.

The CDR3: CASSTYYEQYF. In DNA, the CDR3 is TGTGCCAGCAGCACCTACTACGAGCAGTACTTC. The V call is TRBV6-1, the J call TRBJ2-7; D is unclear. Germline CDR1 reads MNHNS; CDR2 reads SASEGT. Trimming removed 6 bases from V and 3 bases from J, with 6 bases in between. The CDR3 spans 11 residues.

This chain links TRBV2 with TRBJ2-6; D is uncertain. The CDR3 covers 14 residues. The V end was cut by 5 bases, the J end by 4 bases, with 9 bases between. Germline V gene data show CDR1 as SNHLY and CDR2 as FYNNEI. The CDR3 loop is CASSSTPGANVLTF. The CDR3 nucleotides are TGTGCCAGCAGTTCGACTCCCGGGGCCAACGTCCTGACTTTC.

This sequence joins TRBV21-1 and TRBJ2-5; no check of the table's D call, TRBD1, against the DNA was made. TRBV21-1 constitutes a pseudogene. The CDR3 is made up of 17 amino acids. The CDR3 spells CASSNRSDSTARETQYF. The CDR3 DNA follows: TGTGCCAGCAGCAACCGGAGTGACAGTACGGCCCGAGAGACCCAGTACTTC.

CDR3 amino acids: CASSEWPGQDDEKLFF. The CDR3 nucleotides are TGTGCCAGCAGTGAATGGCCGGGACAGGATGATGAAAAACTGTTTTTT. The rearrangement uses TRBV25-1 and TRBJ1-4, with 8 bases fitting TRBD1. Losses at the gene ends were 1 base for V and 6 bases for J; bases not matched to a gene: 7. CDR1 and CDR2 (germline): MGHDK, SYGVNS. This CDR3 is 16 amino acids long.

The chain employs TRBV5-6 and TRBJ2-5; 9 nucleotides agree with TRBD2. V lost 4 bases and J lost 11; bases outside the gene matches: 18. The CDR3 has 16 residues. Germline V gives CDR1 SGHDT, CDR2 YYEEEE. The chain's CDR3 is CASSLLGVAGAKEQYF. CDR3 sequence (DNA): TGTGCCAGCAGCCTGTTGGGGGTAGCGGGGGCCAAGGAGCAGTACTTC.

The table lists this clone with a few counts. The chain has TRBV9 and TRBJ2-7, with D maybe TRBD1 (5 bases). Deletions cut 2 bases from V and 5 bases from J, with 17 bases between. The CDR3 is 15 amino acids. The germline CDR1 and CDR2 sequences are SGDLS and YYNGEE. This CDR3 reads CASSVGWPGSNEQYF. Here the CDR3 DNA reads TGTGCCAGCAGCGTTGGTTGGCCAGGGTCGAACGAGCAGTACTTC.

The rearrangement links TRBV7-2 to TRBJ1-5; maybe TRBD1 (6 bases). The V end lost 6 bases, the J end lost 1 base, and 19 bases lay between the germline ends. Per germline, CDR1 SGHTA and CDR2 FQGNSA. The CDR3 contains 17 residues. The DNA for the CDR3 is TGTGCCAGCAGTGTTTCCCTCTACACAGGGAGCAATCAGCCCCAGCATTTT. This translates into CASSVSLYTGSNQPQHF. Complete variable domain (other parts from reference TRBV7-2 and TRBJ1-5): GAGVSQSPSNKVTEKGKDVELRCDPISGHTALYWYRQSLGQGLEFLIYFQGNSAPDKSGLPSDRFSAERTGGSVSTLTIQRTQQEDSAVYLCASSVSLYTGSNQPQHFGDGTRLSIL.